What follows are 3 T cell receptor beta chains derived from one specimen sequenced in a study of blood T cell repertoires in COVID-19. Repertoires were generated with immunoSEQ multiplex PCR, while TCRdb's copy carries only in-frame clones and drops some. Of approximately 300,000 clones listed, about 85% are singletons. Sequencing was performed on PBMCs or T cells enriched from blood (not recorded which). All receptors come from a woman aged 25 to 45 who had been exposed to COVID-19.

This clone has more than one count but fewer than ten. This chain uses TRBV29-1 with TRBJ1-5; D is ambiguous. Per the germline V gene, CDR1 is SQVTM and CDR2 is ANQGSEA. The CDR3 runs 12 residues. V lost 4 bases and J lost 2, with 6 bases in between. The CDR3 region has the DNA TGCAGCGTTGGGGAGGGCAATCAGCCCCAGCATTTT. Translating gives CSVGEGNQPQHF.

The gene calls are TRBV27 and TRBJ1-5, with D tentatively TRBD1 (5 bases). The V end was cut by 3 bases, the J end by 4 bases, with 13 bases between. The germline CDR1 and CDR2 sequences are MNHEY and SMNVEV (reference sequence). The CDR3 is 15 amino acids. In nucleotides, the CDR3 is TGTGCCAGCAGTTTGTCTGGACACATTAATCAGCCCCAGCATTTT. Translating gives CASSLSGHINQPQHF.

This chain uses TRBV28 with TRBJ1-4, with a possible D match to TRBD1 (5 bases). The CDR3 extends over 16 amino acids. Germline V gene sequence: CDR1 MDHEN, CDR2 SYDVKM. The V end was cut by 3 bases, the J end by 0 bases, with 11 bases between. CDR3 protein: CASSFPGDATNEKLFF. CDR3 nucleotides: TGTGCCAGCAGTTTTCCGGGGGATGCAACTAATGAAAAACTGTTTTTT.